The present entry profiles one T cell receptor beta chain with its context. The antigen is unknown. The sequenced template was cDNA made from the entire isolated RNA. Sequenced by immunoSEQ multiplex PCR; TCRdb stores in-frame clones only, minus some. The sample yields roughly 400,000 clones, roughly 13% seen once. Sorted CD4+ subsets: naive, central memory, regulatory, stem cell-like memory (CD45RO/CCR7/CD25/CD127/CD95/CD27 panel). The CDR3 runs 16 residues. The V gene's germline CDR1 is LNHNV and CDR2 YYDKDF (reference sequence). J gave up 2 bases and V 0 bases, and 3 bases lay outside the gene matches. This record comes from a study of beta chain features in type 1 diabetes. General study findings and limits: A possible short-template PCR bias applies equally to patients and controls. Across patients, naive, central memory and Treg TCRB repertoires exhibited apparently greater similarity than was observed across healthy donors. Fewer insertions but more deletions were seen at VDJ junctions in type 1 diabetes patients.

The sequence came from a young man in good health. The sequenced material came from naive CD4+ T cells from blood. This chain joins TRBV15 and TRBJ2-1; the match to TRBD2 covers 8 bases. This chain's CDR3 is CATSREVSGTYNEQFF. CDR3 DNA: TGTGCCACCAGCAGAGAAGTTAGCGGGACCTACAATGAGCAGTTCTTC.